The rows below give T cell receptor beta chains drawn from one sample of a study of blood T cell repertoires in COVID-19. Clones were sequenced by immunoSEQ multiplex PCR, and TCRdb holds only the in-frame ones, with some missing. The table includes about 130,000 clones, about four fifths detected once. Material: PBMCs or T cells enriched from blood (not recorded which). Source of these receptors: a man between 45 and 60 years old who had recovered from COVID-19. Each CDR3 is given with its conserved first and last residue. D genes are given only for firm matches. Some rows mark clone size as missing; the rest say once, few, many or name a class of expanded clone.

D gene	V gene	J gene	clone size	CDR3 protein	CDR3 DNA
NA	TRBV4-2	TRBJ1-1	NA	CATGGHTEAFF	TGTGCCACCGGGGGGCACACTGAAGCTTTCTTT
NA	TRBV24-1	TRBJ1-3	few	CATTKAGRAYYGNTIYF	TGTGCCACCACCAAGGCCGGCAGGGCGTACTATGGAAACACCATATATTTT
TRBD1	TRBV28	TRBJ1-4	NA	CASSQTDRGYEKLFF	TGTGCCAGCAGTCAGACCGACAGGGGATATGAAAAACTGTTTTTT
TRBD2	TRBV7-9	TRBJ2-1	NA	CASSLDLRGNEQFF	TGTGCCAGCAGCTTAGATCTGCGGGGGAATGAGCAGTTCTTC
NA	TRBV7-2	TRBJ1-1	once	CASWDTSRRTEAFF	TGTGCCAGCTGGGACACCTCAAGGCGTACTGAAGCTTTCTTT
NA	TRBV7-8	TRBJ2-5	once	CASSYLETQYF	TGTGCCAGCAGCTATCTGGAGACCCAGTACTTC
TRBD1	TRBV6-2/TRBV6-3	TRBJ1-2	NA	CASSYLTGNYGYTF	TGTGCCAGCAGTTACCTGACAGGGAACTATGGCTACACCTTC
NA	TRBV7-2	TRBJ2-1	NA	CASSSGLVGGEQFF	TGTGCCAGCAGCTCTGGACTAGTCGGGGGCGAGCAGTTCTTC
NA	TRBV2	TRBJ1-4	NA	CASTLSTGEKLFF	TGTGCCAGCACCCTCTCCACAGGGGAAAAACTGTTTTTT
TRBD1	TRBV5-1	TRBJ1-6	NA	CASSSRGQGESNSPLHF	TGCGCCAGCTCCTCGAGGGGACAGGGCGAATCAAATTCACCCCTCCACTTT
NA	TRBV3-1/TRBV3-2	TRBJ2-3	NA	CASSQFLSASSTDTQYF	TGTGCCAGCAGCCAATTTCTCAGCGCTTCTAGCACAGATACGCAGTATTTT
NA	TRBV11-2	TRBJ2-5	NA	CASSPGLNFQETQYF	TGTGCCAGCAGCCCCGGACTAAACTTCCAAGAGACCCAGTACTTC
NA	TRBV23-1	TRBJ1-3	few	CASPPPGFSGNTIYF	TGCGCCAGCCCACCCCCGGGGTTCTCTGGAAACACCATATATTTT
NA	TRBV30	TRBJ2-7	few	CAWSLSGSYEQYF	TGTGCCTGGAGCCTCAGCGGCTCCTACGAGCAGTACTTC
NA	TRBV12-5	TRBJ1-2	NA	CASGLVRGRGGYTF	TGTGCTAGTGGTTTGGTCAGGGGCCGGGGCGGCTACACCTTC
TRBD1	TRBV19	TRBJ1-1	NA	CASSMTGGLNTEAFF	TGTGCCAGTAGTATGACAGGGGGCTTGAACACTGAAGCTTTCTTT
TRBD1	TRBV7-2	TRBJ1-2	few	CATSMNPGQGNYGYTF	TGTGCCACCTCCATGAACCCGGGACAGGGGAACTATGGCTACACCTTC
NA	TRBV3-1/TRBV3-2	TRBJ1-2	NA	CASSLEMYGDGYTF	TGTGCCAGCAGCCTAGAGATGTACGGAGATGGCTACACCTTC
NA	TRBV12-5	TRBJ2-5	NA	CASGFAGYGTQYF	TGTGCTAGTGGTTTTGCCGGTTACGGGACCCAGTACTTC
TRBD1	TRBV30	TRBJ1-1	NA	CAWRGQGNTEAFF	TGTGCCTGGAGGGGACAGGGGAACACTGAAGCTTTCTTT
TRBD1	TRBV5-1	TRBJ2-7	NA	CASSLARSLTGPYEQYF	TGCGCCAGCAGCTTGGCCAGGTCCCTGACAGGGCCCTACGAGCAGTACTTC
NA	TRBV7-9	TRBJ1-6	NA	CASSLADRGSPLHF	TGTGCCAGCAGCTTAGCAGATCGGGGTTCACCCCTCCACTTT
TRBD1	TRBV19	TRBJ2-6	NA	CASSIQGAGANVLTF	TGTGCCAGTAGTATCCAGGGGGCTGGGGCCAACGTCCTGACTTTC
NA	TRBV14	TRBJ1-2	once	CASSNLGLGNGYTF	TGTGCCAGCAGCAATCTCGGGTTAGGTAATGGCTACACCTTC
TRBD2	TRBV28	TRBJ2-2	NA	CASSFFGTRGTGELFF	TGTGCCAGCAGTTTTTTTGGGACTAGGGGTACCGGGGAGCTGTTTTTT
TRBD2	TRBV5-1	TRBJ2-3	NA	CASSGGGAPDTQYF	TGCGCCAGCAGCGGCGGGGGGGCCCCAGATACGCAGTATTTT
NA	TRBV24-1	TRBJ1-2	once	CAVDTGNDYGYTF	TGTGCCGTTGATACAGGGAACGACTATGGCTACACCTTC
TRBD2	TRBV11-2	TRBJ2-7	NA	CASSLGWRGTYEQYF	TGTGCCAGCAGCTTAGGTTGGCGGGGGACCTACGAGCAGTACTTC
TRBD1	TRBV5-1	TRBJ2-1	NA	CASSSGQGGDEQFF	TGCGCCAGCAGCTCAGGACAGGGGGGCGATGAGCAGTTCTTC
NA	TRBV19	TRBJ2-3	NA	CATRTASTDTQYF	TGTGCCACCCGGACAGCTAGCACAGATACGCAGTATTTT
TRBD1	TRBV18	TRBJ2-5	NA	CASSRSGQRQETQYF	TGTGCCAGCTCACGATCGGGACAGCGCCAAGAGACCCAGTACTTC
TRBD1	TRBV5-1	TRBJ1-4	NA	CASRTGQNNNEKLFF	TGCGCCAGCAGGACGGGACAGAACAATAATGAAAAACTGTTTTTT
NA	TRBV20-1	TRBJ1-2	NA	CSASPTGSGLHYGYTF	TGCAGTGCTAGTCCAACAGGTAGCGGTTTGCACTATGGCTACACCTTC